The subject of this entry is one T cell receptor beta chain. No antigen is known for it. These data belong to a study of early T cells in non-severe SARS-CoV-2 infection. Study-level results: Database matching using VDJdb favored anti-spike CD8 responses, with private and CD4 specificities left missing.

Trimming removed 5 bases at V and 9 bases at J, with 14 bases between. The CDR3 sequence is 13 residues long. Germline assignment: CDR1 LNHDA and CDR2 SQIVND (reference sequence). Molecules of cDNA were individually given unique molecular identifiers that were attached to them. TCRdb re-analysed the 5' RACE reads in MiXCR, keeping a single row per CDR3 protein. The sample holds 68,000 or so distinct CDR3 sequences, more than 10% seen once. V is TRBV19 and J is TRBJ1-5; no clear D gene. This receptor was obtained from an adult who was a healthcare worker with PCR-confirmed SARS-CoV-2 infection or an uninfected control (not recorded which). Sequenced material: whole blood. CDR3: CASSGWIDSPQHF. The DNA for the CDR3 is TGTGCCAGTAGTGGGTGGATAGACTCGCCCCAGCATTTT.